Listed below are T cell receptor beta chains from one sample, sequenced in a study of OX40 agonist ivuxolimab in advanced cancers. Only in-frame clones appear in the TCRdb table, and some are missing; sequencing was by immunoSEQ multiplex PCR. The sample records 20,000 to 25,000 clones, around 87% being singletons. The material sequenced was CD4+ or CD8+ T cells sorted from blood, taken in a trial of the OX40 agonist ivuxolimab. These receptors were taken from an adult with an advanced solid tumor such as melanoma, head and neck, liver or kidney cancer. Both conserved end residues are part of each CDR3. A D gene is named only where the DNA matches it firmly. Size tells how often a clone was seen (once, few, many) or the class of an expanded clone, and some rows leave it out.

CDR3	DNA	J	D	size	V
CASSLFSENTEAFF	TGTGCCAGCAGTTTATTCTCTGAGAACACTGAAGCTTTCTTT	TRBJ1-1	NA	NA	TRBV28
CASRLMDRGTEAFF	TGTGCCAGCAGATTAATGGACAGGGGTACTGAAGCTTTCTTT	TRBJ1-1	TRBD1	once	TRBV6-1
CASTEGVSNTGELFF	TGTGCCAGCACCGAAGGAGTATCGAACACCGGGGAGCTGTTTTTT	TRBJ2-2	NA	NA	TRBV7-8
CASSLAWTVYHSYNEQFF	TGTGCCAGCAGCTTGGCCTGGACAGTTTACCACTCCTACAATGAGCAGTTCTTC	TRBJ2-1	NA	NA	TRBV5-8
CASSSGTGGNEQFF	TGTGCCAGCAGCTCCGGGACAGGGGGCAATGAGCAGTTCTTC	TRBJ2-1	TRBD1	NA	TRBV7-6
CASEGSNFMNTGELFF	TGCGCCAGCGAGGGTTCCAATTTCATGAACACCGGGGAGCTGTTTTTT	TRBJ2-2	NA	NA	TRBV5-1
CASSPSSYEQYF	TGTGCCAGCAGCCCGAGCTCCTACGAGCAGTACTTC	TRBJ2-7	NA	NA	TRBV7-9
CAISVPDSLQQYF	TGTGCCATCAGTGTGCCGGACAGCTTGCAGCAGTACTTC	TRBJ2-7	NA	NA	TRBV10-3
CASNDPFMSSYEQYF	TGTGCCAGCAATGATCCGTTTATGAGCTCCTACGAGCAGTACTTC	TRBJ2-7	NA	NA	TRBV19
CASNDRTYNEQFF	TGTGCCAGCAACGACCGTACCTACAATGAGCAGTTCTTC	TRBJ2-1	NA	NA	TRBV6-1
CASSVGPNQPQHF	TGTGCCAGCAGCGTCGGGCCAAATCAGCCCCAGCATTTT	TRBJ1-5	NA	NA	TRBV5-8
CASSIDLEGETQYF	TGTGCCAGTAGTATAGATCTGGAGGGGGAGACCCAGTACTTC	TRBJ2-5	NA	once	TRBV19
CASRPNTGELFF	TGCGCCAGCAGACCTAACACCGGGGAGCTGTTTTTT	TRBJ2-2	NA	NA	TRBV5-1
CASSIGRFSGPYNEQFF	TGTGCCAGTAGTATAGGGCGGTTTAGCGGGCCCTACAATGAGCAGTTCTTC	TRBJ2-1	TRBD2	NA	TRBV19
CASSLLVDGELFF	TGTGCCAGCAGCTTGCTAGTTGACGGGGAGCTGTTTTTT	TRBJ2-2	NA	NA	TRBV7-9
CSVEEFPETYGYTF	TGCAGCGTTGAAGAGTTTCCTGAAACCTATGGCTACACCTTC	TRBJ1-2	NA	NA	TRBV29-1
CASKLGAGTNTEAFF	TGTGCCAGCAAACTCGGGGCAGGAACGAACACTGAAGCTTTCTTT	TRBJ1-1	NA	NA	TRBV2
CASSSQPTGELFF	TGTGCCAGCAGTTCTCAGCCTACCGGGGAGCTGTTTTTT	TRBJ2-2	NA	NA	TRBV6-6
CASSLGGRGAKNIQYF	TGTGCCAGCAGTTTAGGTGGGAGGGGTGCCAAAAACATTCAGTACTTC	TRBJ2-4	TRBD2	NA	TRBV27
CAWSKGLGETQYF	TGTGCCTGGAGTAAGGGGCTCGGGGAGACCCAGTACTTC	TRBJ2-5	NA	few	TRBV30
CASSLVSGGDNSPLHF	TGTGCCAGCAGCTTAGTTTCAGGCGGCGATAATTCACCCCTCCACTTT	TRBJ1-6	NA	NA	TRBV7-9
CASSQDGTLMNTEAFF	TGCGCCAGCAGCCAAGATGGCACCCTCATGAACACTGAAGCTTTCTTT	TRBJ1-1	NA	NA	TRBV4-1
CASKGTVSYNEQFF	TGTGCCAGCAAGGGGACAGTCTCCTACAATGAGCAGTTCTTC	TRBJ2-1	TRBD1	NA	TRBV27
CASSIGEGRWNSPLHF	TGTGCCAGTAGTATAGGAGAGGGACGGTGGAATTCACCCCTCCACTTT	TRBJ1-6	NA	NA	TRBV19
CASSPSSSTDTQYF	TGTGCCAGCAGCCCGAGCAGCTCCACAGATACGCAGTATTTT	TRBJ2-3	NA	NA	TRBV7-9
CASSYFSGATDTQYF	TGTGCCAGCAGTTACTTTAGCGGGGCTACAGATACGCAGTATTTT	TRBJ2-3	TRBD2	NA	TRBV6-5
CASSQDWEEEQYF	TGCGCCAGCAGCCAAGATTGGGAGGAGGAGCAGTACTTC	TRBJ2-7	NA	NA	TRBV4-1
CASRGGGEQYF	TGTGCCAGCAGGGGGGGTGGCGAGCAGTACTTC	TRBJ2-7	NA	NA	TRBV27
CASSVTGSNYEQYF	TGTGCCAGCAGTGTGACAGGATCGAACTACGAGCAGTACTTC	TRBJ2-7	NA	NA	TRBV5-6
CASSSYGTGLNTEAFF	TGTGCCAGTAGTAGCTACGGGACAGGGTTGAACACTGAAGCTTTCTTT	TRBJ1-1	TRBD1	NA	TRBV19
CASSQGDRESEKLFF	TGTGCCAGCAGCCAAGGTGACAGGGAATCGGAAAAACTGTTTTTT	TRBJ1-4	TRBD1	NA	TRBV4-2
CASSLGVAGGLEQFF	TGCGCCAGCAGCTTGGGAGTAGCGGGGGGGCTTGAGCAGTTCTTC	TRBJ2-1	TRBD2	once	TRBV5-1
CASSLNPGANTEAFF	TGTGCCAGCAGCTTAAATCCAGGGGCGAACACTGAAGCTTTCTTT	TRBJ1-1	NA	NA	TRBV7-2
CASSGTVLSSYEQYF	TGTGCCAGCAGCGGGACAGTTCTAAGCTCCTACGAGCAGTACTTC	TRBJ2-7	TRBD1	NA	TRBV2
CASSPSGLADSGANVLTF	TGCGCCAGCAGCCCATCGGGACTAGCGGACTCTGGGGCCAACGTCCTGACTTTC	TRBJ2-6	TRBD2	NA	TRBV4-1
CASSLDGLAGGKINEQFF	TGTGCCAGCAGCTTAGATGGGCTAGCGGGGGGGAAGATTAATGAGCAGTTCTTC	TRBJ2-1	TRBD2	NA	TRBV11-2
CASRQGGGNQPQHF	TGTGCCAGCAGGCAGGGTGGTGGCAATCAGCCCCAGCATTTT	TRBJ1-5	NA	NA	TRBV2
CASSFLLEGTYEQYF	TGCGCCAGCAGCTTTTTACTAGAGGGGACCTACGAACAGTACTTC	TRBJ2-7	NA	NA	TRBV5-1
CASSPGGGYTEAFF	TGTGCCAGCTCCCCAGGGGGGGGGTACACTGAAGCTTTCTTT	TRBJ1-1	TRBD1	NA	TRBV18
CASSILGQGVTDTQYF	TGTGCCAGTAGTATTTTGGGGCAGGGGGTAACAGATACGCAGTATTTT	TRBJ2-3	TRBD1	NA	TRBV19
CASSVEVRDTQYF	TGTGCCAGCAGCGTAGAGGTCAGAGATACGCAGTATTTT	TRBJ2-3	NA	NA	TRBV9
CASSWGNSYEQYF	TGTGCCAGCAGCTGGGGGAACTCCTACGAGCAGTACTTC	TRBJ2-7	NA	NA	TRBV5-6
CASIFLGAHLSGGYEQYF	TGTGCCAGCATATTCCTCGGGGCCCACTTATCTGGGGGCTACGAGCAGTACTTC	TRBJ2-7	NA	NA	TRBV7-2
CAISDSGYNSPLHF	TGTGCCATCAGTGACTCTGGGTATAATTCACCCCTCCACTTT	TRBJ1-6	NA	few	TRBV10-3
CASSQGKTGQGPYEQYF	TGCGCCAGCAGCCAAGGAAAAACGGGACAGGGGCCCTACGAGCAGTACTTC	TRBJ2-7	TRBD1	NA	TRBV4-1
CASSLTDERPQVREKLFF	TGTGCCAGCAGTTTGACTGACGAGAGACCCCAAGTCCGGGAAAAACTGTTTTTT	TRBJ1-4	NA	few	TRBV27
CASSLAGQGGTEAFF	TGTGCCAGCAGCTTAGCGGGACAGGGGGGAACTGAAGCTTTCTTT	TRBJ1-1	TRBD1	NA	TRBV13
CASSESDTGELFF	TGTGCCAGCAGTGAATCGGACACCGGGGAGCTGTTTTTT	TRBJ2-2	NA	NA	TRBV6-5
CASSQDRSNTGELFF	TGCGCCAGCAGCCAGGACAGGTCGAACACCGGGGAGCTGTTTTTT	TRBJ2-2	TRBD1	NA	TRBV4-3
CASSYGQGDTEAFF	TGTGCCAGCAGTTACGGCCAGGGAGACACTGAAGCTTTCTTT	TRBJ1-1	NA	NA	TRBV6-5
CASSQDPENHYGYTF	TGCGCCAGCAGCCAAGATCCCGAAAATCACTATGGCTACACCTTC	TRBJ1-2	NA	NA	TRBV4-1
CSVEDWRQTNYGYTF	TGCAGCGTTGAAGATTGGCGACAGACCAACTATGGCTACACCTTC	TRBJ1-2	NA	NA	TRBV29-1
CASSQGDSYQETQYF	TGTGCCAGCTCACAGGGGGATTCGTACCAAGAGACCCAGTACTTC	TRBJ2-5	NA	NA	TRBV18
CASSTRRGQGGSYEQYF	TGTGCCAGTAGTACCCGGCGCGGACAGGGAGGCTCCTACGAGCAGTACTTC	TRBJ2-7	TRBD1	NA	TRBV19
CASSLSGGPQETQYF	TGCGCCAGCAGCCTTAGCGGGGGGCCCCAAGAGACCCAGTACTTC	TRBJ2-5	TRBD2	NA	TRBV4-3
CASSDQGTTYEQYF	TGTGCCAGCAGTGACCAGGGGACCACCTACGAGCAGTACTTC	TRBJ2-7	NA	NA	TRBV6-1
CASSQLTSYEQYF	TGCGCCAGCAGCCAATTAACCTCCTACGAGCAGTACTTC	TRBJ2-7	NA	NA	TRBV4-1
CASSPLPGLSPGELFF	TGTGCCAGCTCACCCCTTCCGGGACTCTCCCCCGGGGAGCTGTTTTTT	TRBJ2-2	NA	NA	TRBV18
CASSVATAAGELFF	TGTGCCAGCAGCGTCGCGACAGCCGCCGGGGAGCTGTTTTTT	TRBJ2-2	NA	NA	TRBV9
CASSPSGGAGGELFF	TGTGCCAGCTCGCCTAGCGGGGGGGCTGGCGGGGAGCTGTTTTTT	TRBJ2-2	TRBD2	NA	TRBV9